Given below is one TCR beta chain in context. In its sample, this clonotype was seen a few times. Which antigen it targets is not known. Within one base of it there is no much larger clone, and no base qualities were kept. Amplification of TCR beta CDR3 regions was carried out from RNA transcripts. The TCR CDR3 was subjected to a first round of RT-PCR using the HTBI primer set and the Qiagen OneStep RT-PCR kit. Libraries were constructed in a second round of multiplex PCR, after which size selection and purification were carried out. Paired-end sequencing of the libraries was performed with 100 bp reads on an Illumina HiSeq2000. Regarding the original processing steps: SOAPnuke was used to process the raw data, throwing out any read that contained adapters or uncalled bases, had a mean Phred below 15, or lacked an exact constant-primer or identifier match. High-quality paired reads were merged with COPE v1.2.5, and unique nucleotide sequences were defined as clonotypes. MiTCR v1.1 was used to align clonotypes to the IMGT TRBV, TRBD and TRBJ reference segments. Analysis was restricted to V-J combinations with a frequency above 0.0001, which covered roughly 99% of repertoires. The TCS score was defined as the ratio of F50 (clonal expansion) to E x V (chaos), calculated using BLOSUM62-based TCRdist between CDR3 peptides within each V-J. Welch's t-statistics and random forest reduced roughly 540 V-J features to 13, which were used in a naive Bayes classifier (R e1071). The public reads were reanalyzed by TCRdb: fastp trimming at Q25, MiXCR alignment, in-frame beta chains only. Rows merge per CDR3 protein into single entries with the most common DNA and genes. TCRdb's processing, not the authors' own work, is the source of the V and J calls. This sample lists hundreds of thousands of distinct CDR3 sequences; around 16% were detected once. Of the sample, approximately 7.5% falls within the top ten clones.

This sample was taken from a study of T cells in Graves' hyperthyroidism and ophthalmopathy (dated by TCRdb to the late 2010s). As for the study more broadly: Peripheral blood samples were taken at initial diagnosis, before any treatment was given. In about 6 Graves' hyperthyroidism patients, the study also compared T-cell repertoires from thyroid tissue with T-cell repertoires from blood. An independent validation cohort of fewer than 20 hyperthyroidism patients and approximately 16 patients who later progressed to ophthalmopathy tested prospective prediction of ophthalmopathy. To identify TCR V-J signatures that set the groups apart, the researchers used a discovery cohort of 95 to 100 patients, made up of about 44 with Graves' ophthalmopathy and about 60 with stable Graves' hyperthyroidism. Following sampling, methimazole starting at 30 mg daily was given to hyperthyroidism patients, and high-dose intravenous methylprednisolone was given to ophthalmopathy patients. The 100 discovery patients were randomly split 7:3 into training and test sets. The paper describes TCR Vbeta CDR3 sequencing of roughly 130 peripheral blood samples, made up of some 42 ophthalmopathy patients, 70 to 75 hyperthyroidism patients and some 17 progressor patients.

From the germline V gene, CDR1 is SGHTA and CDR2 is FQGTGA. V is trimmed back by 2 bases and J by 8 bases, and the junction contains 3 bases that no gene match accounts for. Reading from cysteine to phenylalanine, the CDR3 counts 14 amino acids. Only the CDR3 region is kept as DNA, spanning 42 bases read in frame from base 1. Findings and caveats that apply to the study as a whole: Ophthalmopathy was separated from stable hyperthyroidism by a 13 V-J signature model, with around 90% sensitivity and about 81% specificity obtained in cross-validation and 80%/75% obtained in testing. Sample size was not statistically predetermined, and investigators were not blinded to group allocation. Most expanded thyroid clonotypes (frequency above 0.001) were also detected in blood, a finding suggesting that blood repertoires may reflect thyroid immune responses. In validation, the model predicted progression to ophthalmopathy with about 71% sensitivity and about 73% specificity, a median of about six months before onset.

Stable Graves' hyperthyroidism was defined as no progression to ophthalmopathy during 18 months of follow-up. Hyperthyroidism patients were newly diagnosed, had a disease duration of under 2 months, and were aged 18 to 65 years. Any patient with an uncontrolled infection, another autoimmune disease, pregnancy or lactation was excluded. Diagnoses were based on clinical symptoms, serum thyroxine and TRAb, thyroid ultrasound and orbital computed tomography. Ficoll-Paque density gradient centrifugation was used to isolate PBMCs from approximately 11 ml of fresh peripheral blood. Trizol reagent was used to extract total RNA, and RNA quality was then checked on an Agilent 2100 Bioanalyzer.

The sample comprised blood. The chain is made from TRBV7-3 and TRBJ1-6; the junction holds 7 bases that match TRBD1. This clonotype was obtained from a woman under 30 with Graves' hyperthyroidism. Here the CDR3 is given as CASSLGTAYSPLHF. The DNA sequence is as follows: TGTGCCAGCAGCTTAGGGACAGCTTATTCACCCCTCCACTTT. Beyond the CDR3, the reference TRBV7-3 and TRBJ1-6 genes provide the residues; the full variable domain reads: GAGVSQTPSNKVTEKGKYVELRCDPISGHTALYWYRQSLGQGPEFLIYFQGTGAADDSGLPNDRFFAVRPEGSVSTLKIQRTERGDSAVYLCASSLGTAYSPLHFGNGTRLTVT.